A single sample gave rise to the 9 T cell receptor beta chains below, sequenced in a study of CD8+CD57+ T cells in acquired aplastic anemia. Profiling that covered TCR beta VDJ and CDR3 relied on genomic DNA as its template. From the reads, TCRdb called clonotypes with MiXCR, one entry per CDR3 protein. The table lists fewer than 250,000 distinct CDR3 sequences, more than 45% of them singletons. Patients selected for sequencing had displayed CD8+CD57+ cell expansion by flow cytometry. Sequencing was done on a sample of sorted CD4+, CD8+, or CD8+CD57+ T cells (not recorded which) from PBMCs. Receptor source: a human donor with aplastic anemia.

The rearrangement links TRBV6-1 to TRBJ2-7; no definite D call. V gave up 3 bases and J gave up 1 base, with 7 bases separating them. The CDR3 contains 13 residues. Germline V gene sequence: CDR1 MNHNS, CDR2 SASEGT. The CDR3 loop reads CASSDGISYEQYF. The CDR3 DNA reads TGTGCCAGCAGTGACGGCATTTCCTACGAGCAGTACTTC.

This clonotype came up many times. V gene TRBV7-9 combines with J gene TRBJ2-7; unclear D gene. The CDR3 runs to 14 residues. V was clipped by 5 bases and J by 6 bases, with 17 bases between them. The germline gives CDR1 SEHNR, CDR2 FQNEAQ (reference sequence). The CDR3 region is CASSPRVGGFEQYF. The CDR3 DNA is TGTGCCAGCAGCCCCCGAGTGGGTGGGTTCGAGCAGTACTTC.

The table lists this clonotype with a few counts. This may be a read error: a much more frequent sequence differs by one nucleotide. This sequence joins TRBV20-1 and TRBJ1-5; 9 nucleotides agree with TRBD1. Germline V gene data show CDR1 as DFQATT and CDR2 as SNEGSKA (reference sequence). The CDR3 spans 17 residues. CDR3 residues: CSVRDVQGAGGNQPQHF. CDR3 in DNA: TGCAGTGTTAGAGACGTACAGGGGGCAGGGGGCAATCAGCCCCAGCATTTT.

This clonotype turned up a few times. V usage is TRBV6-1 and J usage is TRBJ2-1; D is possibly TRBD1 (5 bases). CDR1 and CDR2 (germline): MNHNS, SASEGT. The V and J ends lost 6 bases and 3 bases respectively, with 9 bases between them. CDR3 length equals 13 residues. CDR3 sequence reads: CASRDTGYNEQFF. DNA for the CDR3: TGTGCCAGCAGGGACACAGGCTACAATGAGCAGTTCTTC.

This clonotype was seen at least ten times. This chain's CDR3 is CASTPGGSPTGELFF. The CDR3 DNA sequence: TGTGCCAGCACTCCGGGCGGGAGCCCAACCGGGGAGCTGTTTTTT. This chain connects TRBV9 to TRBJ2-2; 7 bases fit TRBD2. This CDR3 region has 15 residues. CDR1 is SGDLS, CDR2 YYNGEE, per germline. With V trimmed by 6 bases and J by 5 bases, 10 bases remained unmatched. The entire variable domain, with the rest obtained from reference TRBV9 and TRBJ2-2, is as follows: DSGVTQTPKHLITATGQRVTLRCSPRSGDLSVYWYQQSLDQGLQFLIQYYNGEERAKGNILERFSAQQFPDLHSELNLSSLELGDSALYFCASTPGGSPTGELFFGEGSRLTVL.

The gene calls are TRBV15 and TRBJ2-7; unclear D gene. The CDR3 is made up of 12 amino acids. V dropped 4 bases and J dropped 6 bases, with 10 bases sitting between them. CDR1 and CDR2 from the germline V gene are LNHNV and YYDKDF (reference sequence). CDR3 residues: CATSTEASEQYF. The CDR3 bases are TGTGCCACCAGCACCGAGGCCTCCGAGCAGTACTTC.

The chain carries TRBV20-1 and TRBJ2-3, with 8 bases matching TRBD2. CDR3 length: 17 residues. Per the germline V gene, CDR1 is DFQATT and CDR2 is SNEGSKA (reference sequence). J was trimmed by 4 bases and V by 0 bases; bases with no gene match: 12. CDR3 nucleotide sequence: TGCAGTGCTAGAGATCCTCGGGGAAGCGGGGGTGCAGATACGCAGTATTTT. Its translation is CSARDPRGSGGADTQYF.

The sample holds many counts of this clonotype. The rearrangement joins TRBV4-1 to TRBJ2-7; D is undetermined. The germline V gene encodes CDR1 MGHRA and CDR2 YSYEKL. The CDR3 spans 13 residues. V lost 4 bases, J lost 6 bases, and 13 bases lay in between. CDR3 sequence reads: CASSLLDSLEQYF. As DNA, the CDR3 is TGCGCCAGCAGCCTCCTAGACTCCCTCGAGCAGTACTTC.

V gene TRBV29-1 combines with J gene TRBJ1-2, with D uncertain. Germline values: CDR1 SQVTM, CDR2 ANQGSEA. This CDR3 has 14 residues. V was shortened by 4 bases and J by 5 bases, with 17 bases between the two germline ends. The CDR3 here is CSVVDARQGYGYTF. As DNA, the CDR3 is TGCAGCGTTGTAGATGCCAGACAAGGTTATGGCTACACCTTC.